The 5 T cell receptor beta chains listed next were all sequenced from one sample in a study of blood T cell repertoires in COVID-19. Profiling relied on immunoSEQ multiplex PCR, and the TCRdb table lists in-frame clones only, not all of them. The sample holds 55,000 to 75,000 clones, around 77% seen once. The sequencing sample was made of peripheral blood. The origin of the receptors is an elderly man with active or convalescent COVID-19.

The V gene is TRBV6-5, the J gene TRBJ2-7; 7 bases are a match to TRBD2. The CDR3 is made up of 15 amino acids. The J segment lost 2 bases and the V segment lost 0 bases, leaving 4 bases of the junction unmatched. Looked up from germline, CDR1 is MNHEY and CDR2 is SVGAGI. The CDR3 protein is CASSYSGGGTYEQYF. The CDR3 DNA follows: TGTGCCAGCAGTTACTCGGGGGGGGGAACCTACGAGCAGTACTTC.

V is TRBV30 and J is TRBJ2-1, with a weak D call TRBD1 (6 bases). V lost 5 bases, J lost 0 bases, and 14 bases lay in between. CDR1 and CDR2 (germline): GTSNPN, SVGIG (reference sequence). CDR3 size: 15 residues. Here the CDR3 reads CAWQGNLGSYNEQFF. In nucleotides, the CDR3 is TGTGCCTGGCAGGGGAATTTAGGCTCCTACAATGAGCAGTTCTTC.

The chain uses TRBV5-1 and TRBJ1-5; 7 positions agree with TRBD1. This CDR3 spans 14 amino acids. Germline CDR1 and CDR2: SGHRS and YFSETQ. The V gene end was trimmed by 3 bases and the J gene end by 6 bases; junction bases not matched to a gene: 6. The CDR3 DNA reads TGCGCCAGCAGCTCCGGACAGGAGGGTCAGCCCCAGCATTTT. It specifies CASSSGQEGQPQHF. Drawing the rest from reference TRBV5-1 and TRBJ1-5, the complete variable domain is KAGVTQTPRYLIKTRGQQVTLSCSPISGHRSVSWYQQTPGQGLQFLFEYFSETQRNKGNFPGRFSGRQFSNSRSEMNVSTLELGDSALYLCASSSGQEGQPQHFGDGTRLSIL.

The chain recombines TRBV6-4 with TRBJ1-5; D remains ambiguous. The CDR3 runs 13 residues. The V gene lost 8 bases and the J gene lost 7 bases, with 15 bases spanning the gap. Germline assignment: CDR1 MRHNA and CDR2 SNTAGT. The CDR3 nucleotides read TGTGCCAGCGGGCCGGCCGCTGGCCAGCCCCAGCATTTT. Translating gives CASGPAAGQPQHF.

The V and J genes are TRBV12-3 or TRBV12-4 and TRBJ2-5, with D unclear. The CDR3 loop spans 13 amino acids. Trimming removed 5 bases at V and 4 bases at J, with 11 bases between. The CDR3 bases are TGTGCCAGCAGTCAGTGGAGTGCAGAGACCCAGTACTTC. Its translation: CASSQWSAETQYF.